One and the same sample provided the 20 T cell receptor beta chains below, sequenced in a study of metastatic and nonmetastatic thyroid tumors. TCRdb redid the clone calls on the PCR reads using MiXCR. Of about 45,000 clones in the sample, approximately 3% were seen once. Patients had received no treatment of any kind before thyroid surgery. The sequenced sample consisted of blood. Receptor source: a female donor with papillary thyroid cancer or a benign thyroid nodule (not recorded which). Some clones in this sample may be carry-over from other donors' samples.

This chain connects TRBV10-2 to TRBJ2-3; TRBD1 aligns across 11 bases. The CDR3 runs to 17 residues. J lost 4 bases, V lost 0 bases, and 6 bases had no gene match. CDR1 and CDR2 (germline): WSHSY, SAAADI. CDR3 coding DNA: TGCGCCAGCAGTGAGTCTATGGGACAGGGGGTCGCAGATACGCAGTATTTT. As protein: CASSESMGQGVADTQYF.

This clone has a count of ten or more. The rearrangement links TRBV6-4 to TRBJ2-3; D possibly matches TRBD1 or TRBD2 (5 bases each). This CDR3 comprises 15 residues. Germline loops: CDR1 MRHNA, CDR2 SNTAGT. V dropped 0 bases and J dropped 3 bases, with 10 bases sitting between them. The CDR3 is CASSDSGALTDTQYF. The CDR3 nucleotides read TGTGCCAGCAGTGACTCCGGGGCTCTGACAGATACGCAGTATTTT.

The sample holds a few counts of this clone. The chain links TRBV6-5 to TRBJ2-7; 7 nucleotides match TRBD1. With V trimmed by 0 bases and J by 4 bases, 3 bases remained unmatched. This CDR3 is 14 amino acids long. The V gene's germline CDR1 is MNHEY and CDR2 SVGAGI. The CDR3 region is CASSYSDRSYEQYF. The CDR3, as DNA: TGTGCCAGCAGTTACTCGGACAGGTCGTACGAGCAGTACTTC.

This clone has only a few counts. J is TRBJ2-7 and V is TRBV7-9; the D is unclear. Germline assignment: CDR1 SEHNR and CDR2 FQNEAQ (reference sequence). V shed 1 base and J shed 3 bases, with 10 bases lying between them. This CDR3 contains 14 residues. Here the CDR3 reads CASSLEAGYYEQYF. In DNA, the CDR3 is TGTGCCAGCAGCTTAGAGGCAGGCTACTACGAGCAGTACTTC.

V and J are TRBV19 and TRBJ2-7; TRBD2 matches at 14 bases. This CDR3 is built from 16 residues. Germline V gene data show CDR1 as LNHDA and CDR2 as SQIVND (reference sequence). Losses at the gene ends were 4 bases for V and 7 bases for J; bases not matched to a gene: 9. The CDR3 loop reads CASSTGLAGVFQEQYF. As DNA, the CDR3 is TGTGCCAGTAGTACGGGACTAGCGGGAGTGTTCCAAGAGCAGTACTTC.

This clone was seen many times. This chain joins TRBV29-1 and TRBJ1-2; D unclear. Germline CDR1 is SQVTM and CDR2 is ANQGSEA. The CDR3 consists of 11 residues. Trimming took 4 bases from V and 5 from J, leaving 8 bases between them. This CDR3 reads CSVGREYGYTF. In DNA form, the CDR3 reads TGCAGCGTTGGGCGGGAGTATGGCTACACCTTC. The variable domain in full, with the rest retrieved from reference TRBV29-1 and TRBJ1-2, is SAVISQKPSRDICQRGTSLTIQCQVDSQVTMMFWYRQQPGQSLTLIATANQGSEATYESGFVIDKFPISRPNLTFSTLTVSNMSPEDSSIYLCSVGREYGYTFGSGTRLTVV.

The gene calls are TRBV6-1 and TRBJ2-7; D remains unclear. The germline V and J ends were trimmed by 7 bases and 2 bases, with 12 bases remaining between them. The germline CDR1 and CDR2 sequences are MNHNS and SASEGT. The CDR3 consists of 13 residues. The chain's CDR3 is CASNQDATYEQYF. The CDR3 DNA reads as TGTGCCAGCAATCAGGACGCAACCTACGAGCAGTACTTC.

This clone was observed many times. The chain combines TRBV7-9 with TRBJ1-6, with D tentatively TRBD1 (5 bases). The CDR3 sequence is 12 residues long. Trimming took 8 bases from V and 8 from J, leaving 10 bases between them. Germline loops: CDR1 SEHNR, CDR2 FQNEAQ (reference sequence). The CDR3 loop reads CASGRGDSPLHF. CDR3 DNA: TGTGCCAGCGGGAGGGGTGATTCACCCCTCCACTTT.

Only a few counts were recorded for this clone. The V and J genes are TRBV7-2 and TRBJ2-1, with 11 nucleotides matching TRBD2. This CDR3 comprises 17 residues. The germline V gene has CDR1 SGHTA and CDR2 FQGNSA. The junction had 8 bases not matched to a gene; V was cut back by 5 bases and J by 2 bases. CDR3 in amino acids: CASSRRFSGGAYNEQFF. As DNA, the CDR3 is TGTGCCAGCAGCCGCAGGTTTAGCGGGGGGGCCTACAATGAGCAGTTCTTC. The full variable domain, in which reference TRBV7-2 and TRBJ2-1 provide the parts outside the CDR3, is GAGVSQSPSNKVTEKGKDVELRCDPISGHTALYWYRQSLGQGLEFLIYFQGNSAPDKSGLPSDRFSAERTGGSVSTLTIQRTQQEDSAVYLCASSRRFSGGAYNEQFFGPGTRLTVL.

This clone was seen ten or more times. The chain combines TRBV4-2 with TRBJ2-7; D is possibly TRBD2 (6 bases). The V end lost 1 base, the J end lost 7 bases, and 17 bases lay between the germline ends. The germline V gene has CDR1 LGHNA and CDR2 YNFKEQ. This CDR3 has 15 residues. CDR3 sequence: CASSQADGSYSEQYF. CDR3 in DNA: TGTGCCAGCAGCCAAGCAGACGGGAGCTACTCTGAGCAGTACTTC.

This clone was seen only a few times. The chain joins TRBV7-3 to TRBJ2-5, with 15 bases identical to TRBD2. V shed 5 bases and J 5 bases; nucleotides not matched to a gene: 3. CDR3 size: 15 residues. Germline V lookup: CDR1 SGHTA, CDR2 FQGTGA. The CDR3 region is CASSPGLAGGETQYF. The CDR3 nucleotides read TGTGCCAGCAGCCCTGGACTAGCGGGAGGGGAGACCCAGTACTTC.

This clone has at least ten counts. The chain has TRBV19 and TRBJ1-2; TRBD1 agrees at 8 bases. The germline CDR1 and CDR2 sequences are LNHDA and SQIVND (reference sequence). V gave up 3 bases and J gave up 7 bases; unmatched junction bases: 7. This CDR3 spans 14 amino acids. This CDR3 is CASSIGQGTGGYTF. The CDR3 region has the DNA TGTGCCAGTAGTATTGGACAGGGAACGGGTGGCTACACCTTC. Combining the CDR3 with reference TRBV19 and TRBJ1-2 gives the whole variable domain DGGITQSPKYLFRKEGQNVTLSCEQNLNHDAMYWYRQDPGQGLRLIYYSQIVNDFQKGDIAEGYSVSREKKESFPLTVTSAQKNPTAFYLCASSIGQGTGGYTFGSGTRLTVV.

This clone was counted ten times or more. This may come from a read error, since a much larger clone is one base off. The chain combines TRBV20-1 with TRBJ1-5; D is possibly TRBD1 (5 bases). CDR1 is DFQATT, CDR2 SNEGSKA, per germline (reference sequence). This CDR3 region has 18 residues. CDR3 sequence: CSARDFRRDVSSNQSQHF. In DNA form, the CDR3 reads TGCAGTGCTAGAGATTTCAGGAGGGACGTGAGTAGCAATCAGTCCCAGCATTTT.

This clone came up many times. A much larger clone lies a single base off, so this may be a read error. V gene TRBV6-1 combines with J gene TRBJ2-7; 9 bases line up with TRBD1. The germline CDR1 and CDR2 sequences are MNHNS and SASEGT. Losses at the gene ends were 10 bases for V and 6 bases for J; bases not matched to a gene: 13. This CDR3 region has 14 residues. The CDR3 here is CANPQVAGQGEQYF. Written as DNA, the CDR3 is TGTGCCAACCCCCAGGTCGCGGGACAGGGCGAGCAGTACTTC.

This clone came up a few times. The chain joins TRBV2 to TRBJ1-5; a weak D match, TRBD1 (5 bases). The CDR3 loop spans 15 amino acids. V lost 6 bases to trimming and J lost 0 bases, with 12 bases between them. Germline CDR1 SNHLY, CDR2 FYNNEI. The CDR3 loop reads CASSPKGVSNQPQHF. For the CDR3, the DNA is TGTGCCAGCAGCCCGAAAGGGGTTAGCAATCAGCCCCAGCATTTT.

The sample holds many counts of this clone. This sequence joins TRBV29-1 and TRBJ2-1; no clear D. Trimming cost V 8 bases and J 6 bases, with 20 bases left between them. CDR1 is SQVTM, CDR2 ANQGSEA, per germline. The CDR3 loop spans 14 amino acids. As DNA, the CDR3 is TGCAGCACATTAGGTATTGGGGTTTTCAATGAGCAGTTCTTC. Its protein product is CSTLGIGVFNEQFF.

This clone was detected ten times or more. The chain uses TRBV6-1 and TRBJ1-5; D remains ambiguous. This CDR3 comprises 13 residues. Trimming stripped 7 bases from V and 5 bases from J, with 12 bases between. CDR1 and CDR2 (germline): MNHNS, SASEGT. The CDR3 is CASNPQPHQPQHF. CDR3 DNA: TGTGCCAGCAATCCACAGCCTCATCAGCCCCAGCATTTT.

The chain has TRBV6-2 or TRBV6-3 and TRBJ2-7; 9 positions agree with TRBD2. V gave up 7 bases and J gave up 4 bases; unmatched junction bases: 38. CDR3 length equals 24 residues. CDR1 and CDR2 (germline): MNHEY, SVGEGT. As DNA, the CDR3 is TGTGCCAGCACCGAAAATCGTGCTAGCGGGAACACCGGGGAGCGGGAGGCCTACTTTTACGAGCAGTACTTC. Protein: CASTENRASGNTGEREAYFYEQYF.

The CDR3 reads CSASQGGVYTEAFF. Here the CDR3 DNA reads TGCAGTGCTAGCCAGGGTGGGGTGTACACTGAAGCTTTCTTT. This sequence joins TRBV20-1 and TRBJ1-1, with a possible D match to TRBD1 (5 bases). The CDR3 contains 14 residues. V was clipped by 3 bases and J by 3 bases, with 14 bases between them. The germline gives CDR1 DFQATT, CDR2 SNEGSKA (reference sequence).

This clone was found many times. The chain is built from TRBV27 and TRBJ2-1; 11 bases match TRBD2. Germline trimming cut 0 bases from V and 3 bases from J; bases unmatched to any gene: 1. Looked up from germline, CDR1 is MNHEY and CDR2 is SMNVEV (reference sequence). The CDR3 contains 16 residues. The CDR3 bases are TGTGCCAGCAGTTTATCGACTAGCGGGATCTACAATGAGCAGTTCTTC. Its translation: CASSLSTSGIYNEQFF.